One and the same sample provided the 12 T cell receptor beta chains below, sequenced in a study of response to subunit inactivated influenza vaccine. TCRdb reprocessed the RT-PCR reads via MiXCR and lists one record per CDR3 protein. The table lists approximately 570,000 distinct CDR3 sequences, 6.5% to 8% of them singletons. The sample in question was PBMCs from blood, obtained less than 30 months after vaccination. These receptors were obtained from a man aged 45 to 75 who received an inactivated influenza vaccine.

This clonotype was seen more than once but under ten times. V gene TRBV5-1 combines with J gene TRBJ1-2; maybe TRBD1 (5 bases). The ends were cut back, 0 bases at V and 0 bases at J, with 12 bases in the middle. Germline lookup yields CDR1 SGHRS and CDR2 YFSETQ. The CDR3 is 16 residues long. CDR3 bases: TGCGCCAGCAGCTTGGCCTACAGGAGAGCTAACTATGGCTACACCTTC. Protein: CASSLAYRRANYGYTF.

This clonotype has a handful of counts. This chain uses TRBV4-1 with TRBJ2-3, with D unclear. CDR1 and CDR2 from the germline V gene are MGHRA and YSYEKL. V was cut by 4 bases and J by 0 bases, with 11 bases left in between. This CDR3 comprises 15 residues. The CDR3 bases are TGCGCCAGCAGCCTAGGCTTCGGCAGCACAGATACGCAGTATTTT. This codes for CASSLGFGSTDTQYF.

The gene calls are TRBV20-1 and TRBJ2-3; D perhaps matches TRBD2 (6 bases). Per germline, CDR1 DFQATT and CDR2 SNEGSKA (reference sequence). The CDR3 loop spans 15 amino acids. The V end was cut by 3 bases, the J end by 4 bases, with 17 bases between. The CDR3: CSASRELAVPDTQYF. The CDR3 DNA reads TGCAGTGCTAGTCGGGAACTAGCCGTCCCAGATACGCAGTATTTT.

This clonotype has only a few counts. CDR3 DNA: TGTGCCACCAGTGATTCGGCAGCGGGAGCAGCAGATACGCAGTATTTT. Amino acids: CATSDSAAGAADTQYF. V gene TRBV24-1 combines with J gene TRBJ2-3; 8 nucleotides match TRBD2. The CDR3 has 16 residues. Germline V gene data show CDR1 as KGHDR and CDR2 as SFDVKD. V dropped 2 bases and J dropped 4; count of bases not matched to a gene: 7.

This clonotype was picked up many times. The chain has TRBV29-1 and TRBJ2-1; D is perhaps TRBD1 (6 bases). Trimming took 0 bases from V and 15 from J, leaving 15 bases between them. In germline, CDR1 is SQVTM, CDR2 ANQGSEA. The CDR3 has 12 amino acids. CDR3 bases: TGCAGCGTTGAAGATAACAGGGTGGGTCCGTTCTTC. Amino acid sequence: CSVEDNRVGPFF.

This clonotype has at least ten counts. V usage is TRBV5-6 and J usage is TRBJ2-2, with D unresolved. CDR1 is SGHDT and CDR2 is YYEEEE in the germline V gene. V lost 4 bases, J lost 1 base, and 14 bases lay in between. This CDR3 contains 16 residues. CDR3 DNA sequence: TGTGCCAGCAGCACGACCGCGCTGCTGAACACCGGGGAGCTGTTTTTT. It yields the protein CASSTTALLNTGELFF.

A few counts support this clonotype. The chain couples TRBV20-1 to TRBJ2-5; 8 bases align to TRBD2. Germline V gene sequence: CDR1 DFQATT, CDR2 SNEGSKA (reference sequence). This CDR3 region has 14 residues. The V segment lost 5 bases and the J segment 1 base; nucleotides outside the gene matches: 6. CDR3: CSACRAGVQETQYF. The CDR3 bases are TGCAGTGCTTGTAGAGCGGGGGTCCAAGAGACCCAGTACTTC.

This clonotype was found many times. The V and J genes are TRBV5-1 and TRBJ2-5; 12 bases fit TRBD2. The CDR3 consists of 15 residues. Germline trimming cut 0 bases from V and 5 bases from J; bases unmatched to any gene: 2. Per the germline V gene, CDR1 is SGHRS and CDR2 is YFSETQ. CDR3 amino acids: CASSLALAGGETQYF. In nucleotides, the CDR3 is TGCGCCAGCAGCTTGGCTCTAGCGGGAGGGGAGACCCAGTACTTC.

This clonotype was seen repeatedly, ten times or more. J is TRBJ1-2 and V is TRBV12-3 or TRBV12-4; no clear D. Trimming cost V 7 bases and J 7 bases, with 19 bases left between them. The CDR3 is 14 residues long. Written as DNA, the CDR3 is TGTGCCAGCAAAGTCGGGCAGGCCCGCGGTGGCTACACCTTC. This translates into CASKVGQARGGYTF.

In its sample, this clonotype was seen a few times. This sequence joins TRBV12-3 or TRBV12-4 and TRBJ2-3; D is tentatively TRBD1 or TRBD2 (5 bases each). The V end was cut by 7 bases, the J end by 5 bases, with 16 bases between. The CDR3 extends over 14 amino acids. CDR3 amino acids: CASTPRGSIDTQYF. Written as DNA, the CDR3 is TGTGCCAGCACCCCGAGGGGATCTATAGATACGCAGTATTTT.

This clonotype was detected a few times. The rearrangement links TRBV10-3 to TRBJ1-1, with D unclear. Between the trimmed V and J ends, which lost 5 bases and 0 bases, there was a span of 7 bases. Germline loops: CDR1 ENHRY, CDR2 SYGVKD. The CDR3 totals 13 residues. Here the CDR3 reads CAISPSLNTEAFF. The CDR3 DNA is TGTGCCATCAGTCCCTCCCTGAACACTGAAGCTTTCTTT.

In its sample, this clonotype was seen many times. CDR3 in DNA: TGTGCCAGCAGTTTTCCGGGCGGGAAGCTCAATGAGCAGTTCTTC. This translates into CASSFPGGKLNEQFF. V and J are TRBV28 and TRBJ2-1; possible D gene TRBD2, 6 bases. There are 15 residues in the CDR3. The germline V and J ends were trimmed by 3 bases and 6 bases, with 15 bases remaining between them. Looked up from germline, CDR1 is MDHEN and CDR2 is SYDVKM.